These 2 T cell receptor beta chains came from one sample sequenced in a study of T cell responses to AZD1222 COVID-19 vaccine. TCRdb keeps only in-frame clones here, not all; method: immunoSEQ multiplex PCR. The table records 120,000 or so clones, around 93% of them present only once. The sequenced sample was peripheral blood, obtained on day 0 of AZD1222 vaccination. The origin of the receptors is an adult in good health.

The chain combines TRBV3-1 (or the pseudogene TRBV3-2) with TRBJ2-1; 11 nucleotides agree with TRBD2. Trimming at V came to 6 bases and at J to 6 bases, leaving 16 bases not matched to a gene. Per germline, CDR1 LGHDT and CDR2 YNNKEL (reference sequence). This CDR3 spans 18 amino acids. In DNA form, the CDR3 reads TGTGCCAGCAGTCAACGCTATAGCGGGAGGGCCGCGGGCAATGAGCAGTTCTTC. Encoded protein: CASSQRYSGRAAGNEQFF.

Only a few counts were recorded for this clone. The rearrangement joins TRBV18 to TRBJ2-7; 9 nucleotides align to TRBD1. There are 15 residues in the CDR3. In germline, CDR1 is KGHSH, CDR2 LQKENI. V lost 5 bases, J lost 0 bases, and 5 bases stayed unmatched. CDR3 loop: CASSISGQGSYEQYF. DNA for the CDR3: TGTGCCAGCTCAATATCGGGACAGGGCTCCTACGAGCAGTACTTC.